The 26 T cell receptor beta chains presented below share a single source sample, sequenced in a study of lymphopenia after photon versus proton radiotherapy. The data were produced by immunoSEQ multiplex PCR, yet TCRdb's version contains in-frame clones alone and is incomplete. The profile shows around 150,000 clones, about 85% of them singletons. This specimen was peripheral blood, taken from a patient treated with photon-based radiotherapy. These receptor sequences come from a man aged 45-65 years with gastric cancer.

CDR3: CAWSTGTGPQETQYF. The CDR3 nucleotides are TGTGCCTGGAGTACCGGGACAGGGCCCCAAGAGACCCAGTACTTC. The chain carries TRBV30 and TRBJ2-5; 9 bases line up with TRBD1. V lost 2 bases to trimming and J lost 1 base; unmatched junction nucleotides: 5. Germline V gene data show CDR1 as GTSNPN and CDR2 as SVGIG (reference sequence). This CDR3 is 15 amino acids long.

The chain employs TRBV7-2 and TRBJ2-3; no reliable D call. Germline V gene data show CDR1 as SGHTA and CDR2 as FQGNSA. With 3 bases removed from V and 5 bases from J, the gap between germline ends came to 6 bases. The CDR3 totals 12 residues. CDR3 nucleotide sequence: TGTGCCAGCAGCTTTTATATAGATACGCAGTATTTT. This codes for CASSFYIDTQYF.

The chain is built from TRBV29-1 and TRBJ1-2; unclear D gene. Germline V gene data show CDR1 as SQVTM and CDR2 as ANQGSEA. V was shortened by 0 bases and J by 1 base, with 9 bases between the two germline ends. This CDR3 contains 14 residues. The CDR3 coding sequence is TGCAGCGTTGAAGATCCACGGATTAACTATGGCTACACCTTC. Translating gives CSVEDPRINYGYTF.

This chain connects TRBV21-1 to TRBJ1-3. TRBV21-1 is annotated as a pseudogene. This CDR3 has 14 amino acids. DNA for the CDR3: TGTGCCAGCTTGTGGAAGACCTCTGGAAACACCATATATTTT. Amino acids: CASLWKTSGNTIYF.

DNA of the CDR3: TGTGCCAGCAGCCCCGAACAGGGACTCTATGGCTACACCTTC. The encoded protein is CASSPEQGLYGYTF. This sequence joins TRBV7-2 and TRBJ1-2; possible D gene TRBD1, 6 bases. The length of the CDR3 is 14 residues. Germline CDR1 reads SGHTA; CDR2 reads FQGNSA. Trimming took off 5 bases at V and 4 bases at J, with 14 bases between the two ends.

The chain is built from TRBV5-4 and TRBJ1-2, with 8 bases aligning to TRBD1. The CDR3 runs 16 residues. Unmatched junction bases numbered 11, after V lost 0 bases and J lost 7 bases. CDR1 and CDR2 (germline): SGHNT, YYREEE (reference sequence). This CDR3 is CASSLGGLTGDGGYTF. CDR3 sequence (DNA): TGTGCCAGCAGCTTGGGGGGGCTGACAGGGGACGGTGGCTACACCTTC.

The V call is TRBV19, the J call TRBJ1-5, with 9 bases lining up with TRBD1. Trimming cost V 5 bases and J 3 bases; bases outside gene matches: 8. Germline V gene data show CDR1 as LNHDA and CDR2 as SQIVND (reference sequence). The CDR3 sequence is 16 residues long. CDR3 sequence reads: CASSSGTGTYNQPQHF. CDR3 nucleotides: TGTGCCAGTAGTTCCGGGACAGGGACCTACAATCAGCCCCAGCATTTT.

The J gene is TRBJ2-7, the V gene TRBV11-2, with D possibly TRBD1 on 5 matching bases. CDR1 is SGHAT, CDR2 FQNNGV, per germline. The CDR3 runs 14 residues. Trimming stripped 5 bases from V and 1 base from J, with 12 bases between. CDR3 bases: TGTGCCAGCAGCACCCAGGGCTGGTCCTACGAGCAGTACTTC. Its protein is CASSTQGWSYEQYF.

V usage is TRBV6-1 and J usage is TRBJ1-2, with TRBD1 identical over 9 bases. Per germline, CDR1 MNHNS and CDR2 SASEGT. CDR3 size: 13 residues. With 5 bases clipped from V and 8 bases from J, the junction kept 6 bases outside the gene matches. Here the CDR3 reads CASSRDRDWGYTF. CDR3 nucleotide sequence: TGTGCCAGCAGTCGGGACAGGGATTGGGGCTACACCTTC.

The CDR3 DNA reads as TGTGCCAGCACCTCACAGGGGTCTAGCAATCAGCCCCAGCATTTT. Its protein product is CASTSQGSSNQPQHF. This rearrangement joins TRBV27 to TRBJ1-5; 7 positions agree with TRBD1. V was pared by 7 bases and J by 0 bases, with 6 bases of the junction left unmatched. This CDR3 is built from 15 residues. Germline CDR1 MNHEY, CDR2 SMNVEV (reference sequence).

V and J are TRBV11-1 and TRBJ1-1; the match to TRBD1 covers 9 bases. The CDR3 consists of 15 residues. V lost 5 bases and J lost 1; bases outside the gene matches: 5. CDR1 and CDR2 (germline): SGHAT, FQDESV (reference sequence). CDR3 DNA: TGTGCCAGCAGCCAGAGACAGGGGGGGAACACTGAAGCTTTCTTT. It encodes CASSQRQGGNTEAFF. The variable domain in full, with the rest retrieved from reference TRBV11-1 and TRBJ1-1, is EAEVAQSPRYKITEKSQAVAFWCDPISGHATLYWYRQILGQGPELLVQFQDESVVDDSQLPKDRFSAERLKGVDSTLKIQPAELGDSAMYLCASSQRQGGNTEAFFGQGTRLTVV.

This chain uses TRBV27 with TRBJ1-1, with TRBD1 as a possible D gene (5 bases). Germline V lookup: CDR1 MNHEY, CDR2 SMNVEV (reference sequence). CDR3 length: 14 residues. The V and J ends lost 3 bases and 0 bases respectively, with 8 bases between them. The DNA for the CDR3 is TGTGCCAGCAGTTTGACAGCGATGAACACTGAAGCTTTCTTT. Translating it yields CASSLTAMNTEAFF.

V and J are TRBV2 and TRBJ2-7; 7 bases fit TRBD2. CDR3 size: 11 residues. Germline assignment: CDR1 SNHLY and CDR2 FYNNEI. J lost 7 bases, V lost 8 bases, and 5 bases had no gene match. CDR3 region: CASAGLVEQYF. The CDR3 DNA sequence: TGTGCCAGCGCCGGACTAGTGGAGCAGTACTTC. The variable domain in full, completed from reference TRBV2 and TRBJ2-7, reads EPEVTQTPSHQVTQMGQEVILRCVPISNHLYFYWYRQILGQKVEFLVSFYNNEISEKSEIFDDQFSVERPDGSNFTLKIRSTKLEDSAMYFCASAGLVEQYFGPGTRLTVT.

The chain's CDR3 is CASSATGTGGREQYF. In DNA form, the CDR3 reads TGTGCCAGCAGTGCAACCGGGACAGGGGGACGCGAGCAGTACTTC. The V call is TRBV6-1, the J call TRBJ2-7; 11 nucleotides match TRBD1. The J segment lost 6 bases and the V segment lost 4 bases, leaving 8 bases of the junction unmatched. CDR3 length equals 15 residues. Germline V gives CDR1 MNHNS, CDR2 SASEGT.

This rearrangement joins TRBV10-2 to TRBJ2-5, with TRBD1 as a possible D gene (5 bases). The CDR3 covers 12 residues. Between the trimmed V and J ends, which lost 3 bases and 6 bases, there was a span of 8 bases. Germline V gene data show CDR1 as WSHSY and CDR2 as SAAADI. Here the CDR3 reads CASSDQGKTQYF. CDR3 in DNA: TGCGCCAGCAGTGACCAGGGAAAGACCCAGTACTTC.

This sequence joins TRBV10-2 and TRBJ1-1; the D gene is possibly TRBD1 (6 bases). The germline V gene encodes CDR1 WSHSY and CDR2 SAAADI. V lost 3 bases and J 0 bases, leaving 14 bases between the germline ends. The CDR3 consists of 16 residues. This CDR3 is CASSEMRGGVNTEAFF. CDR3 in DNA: TGCGCCAGCAGTGAAATGAGAGGGGGAGTGAACACTGAAGCTTTCTTT.

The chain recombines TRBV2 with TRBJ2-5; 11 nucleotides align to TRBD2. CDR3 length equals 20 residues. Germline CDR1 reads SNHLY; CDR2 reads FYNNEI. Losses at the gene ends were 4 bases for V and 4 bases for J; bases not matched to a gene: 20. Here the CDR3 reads CASSGPGEVTSGSSRETQYF. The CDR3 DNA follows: TGTGCCAGCAGTGGGCCAGGGGAGGTCACTAGCGGGAGCTCCCGAGAGACCCAGTACTTC.

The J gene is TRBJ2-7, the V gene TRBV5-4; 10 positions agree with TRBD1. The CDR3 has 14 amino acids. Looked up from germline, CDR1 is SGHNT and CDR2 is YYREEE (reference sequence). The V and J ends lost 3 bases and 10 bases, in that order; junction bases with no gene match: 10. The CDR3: CASSYQGQGEFQYF. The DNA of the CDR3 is TGTGCCAGCAGCTACCAAGGACAGGGGGAATTTCAGTACTTC.

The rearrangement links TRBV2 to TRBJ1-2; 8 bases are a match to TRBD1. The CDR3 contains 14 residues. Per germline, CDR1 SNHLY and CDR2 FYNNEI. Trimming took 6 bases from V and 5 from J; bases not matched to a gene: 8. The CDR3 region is CASRDPGGVYGYTF. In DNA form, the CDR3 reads TGTGCCAGCAGGGACCCAGGGGGCGTTTATGGCTACACCTTC.

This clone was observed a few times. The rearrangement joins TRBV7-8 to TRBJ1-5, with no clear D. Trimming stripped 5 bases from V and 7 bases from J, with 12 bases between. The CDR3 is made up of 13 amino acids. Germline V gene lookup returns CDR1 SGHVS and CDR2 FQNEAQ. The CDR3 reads CASSTRAFQPQHF. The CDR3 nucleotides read TGTGCCAGCAGCACGAGGGCTTTCCAGCCCCAGCATTTT.

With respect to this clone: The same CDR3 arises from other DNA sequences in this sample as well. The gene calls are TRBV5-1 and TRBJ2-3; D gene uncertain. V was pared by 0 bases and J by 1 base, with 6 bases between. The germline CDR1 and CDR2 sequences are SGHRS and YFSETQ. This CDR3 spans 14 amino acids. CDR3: CASSLALGTDTQYF. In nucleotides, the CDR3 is TGCGCCAGCAGCTTGGCCCTAGGCACAGATACGCAGTATTTT.

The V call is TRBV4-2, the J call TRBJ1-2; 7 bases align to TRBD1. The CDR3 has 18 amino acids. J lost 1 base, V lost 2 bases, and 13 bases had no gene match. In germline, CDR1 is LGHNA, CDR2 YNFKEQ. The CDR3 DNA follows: TGTGCCAGCAGCCAACGAATCTTTCGGGACAGCGGTAACTATGGCTACACCTTC. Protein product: CASSQRIFRDSGNYGYTF.

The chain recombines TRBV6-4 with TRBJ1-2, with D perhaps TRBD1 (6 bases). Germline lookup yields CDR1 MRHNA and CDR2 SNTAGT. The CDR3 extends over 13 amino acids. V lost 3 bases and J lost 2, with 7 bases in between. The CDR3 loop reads CASSETGNYGYTF. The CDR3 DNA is TGTGCCAGCAGTGAGACAGGAAACTATGGCTACACCTTC.

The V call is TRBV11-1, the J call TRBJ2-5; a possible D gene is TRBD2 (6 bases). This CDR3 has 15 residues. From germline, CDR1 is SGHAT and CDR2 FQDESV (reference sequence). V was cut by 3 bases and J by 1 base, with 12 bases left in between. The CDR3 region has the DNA TGTGCCAGCAGCTTGGAAGCTAGCGCCCAAGAGACCCAGTACTTC. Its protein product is CASSLEASAQETQYF.

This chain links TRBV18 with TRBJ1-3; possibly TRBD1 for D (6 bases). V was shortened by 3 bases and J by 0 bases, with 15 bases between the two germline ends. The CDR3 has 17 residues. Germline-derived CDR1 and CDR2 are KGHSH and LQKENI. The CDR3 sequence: CASSPSITGSSGNTIYF. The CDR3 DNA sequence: TGTGCCAGCTCACCCTCGATAACAGGGTCCTCTGGAAACACCATATATTTT.

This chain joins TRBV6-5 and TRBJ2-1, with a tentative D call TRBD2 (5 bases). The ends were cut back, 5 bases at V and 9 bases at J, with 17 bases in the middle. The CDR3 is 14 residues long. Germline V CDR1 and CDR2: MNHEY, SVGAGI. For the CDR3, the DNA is TGTGCCAGCAGTCAAATATCTAGCTTGAGTGAGCAGTTCTTC. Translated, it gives CASSQISSLSEQFF.